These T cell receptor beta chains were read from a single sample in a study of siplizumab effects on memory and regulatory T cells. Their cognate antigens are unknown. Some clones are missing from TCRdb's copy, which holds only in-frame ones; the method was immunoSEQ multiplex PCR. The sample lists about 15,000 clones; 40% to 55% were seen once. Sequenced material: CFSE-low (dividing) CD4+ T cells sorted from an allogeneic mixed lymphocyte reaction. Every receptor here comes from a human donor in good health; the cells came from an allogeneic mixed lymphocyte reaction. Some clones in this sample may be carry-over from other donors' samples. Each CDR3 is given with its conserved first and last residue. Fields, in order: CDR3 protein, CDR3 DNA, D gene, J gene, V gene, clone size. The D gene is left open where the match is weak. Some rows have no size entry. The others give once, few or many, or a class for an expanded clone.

CDR3aa: CASSQAHGAEPNEKLFF
CDR3nt: TGCGCCAGCAGCCAAGCCCATGGGGCAGAACCTAATGAAAAACTGTTTTTT
d_gene: -
j_gene: TRBJ1-4
v_gene: TRBV4-1
abundance: -

CDR3aa: CASSLAAGYEQYF
CDR3nt: TGCGCCAGCAGCTTGGCCGCTGGTTACGAGCAGTACTTC
d_gene: -
j_gene: TRBJ2-7
v_gene: TRBV5-1
abundance: few

CDR3aa: CAISDLGVGGNTIYF
CDR3nt: TGTGCCATCAGTGACCTCGGGGTAGGAGGAAACACCATATATTTT
d_gene: -
j_gene: TRBJ1-3
v_gene: TRBV10-3
abundance: -

CDR3aa: CASSIIGTGQDGYTF
CDR3nt: TGTGCCAGTAGTATAATCGGGACAGGGCAGGATGGCTACACCTTC
d_gene: TRBD1
j_gene: TRBJ1-2
v_gene: TRBV19
abundance: few

CDR3aa: CASSPGASGYEQYF
CDR3nt: TGTGCCAGCTCACCGGGGGCTAGCGGCTACGAGCAGTACTTC
d_gene: -
j_gene: TRBJ2-7
v_gene: TRBV18
abundance: -

CDR3aa: CATARTGELFF
CDR3nt: TGTGCCACCGCTCGTACCGGGGAGCTGTTTTTT
d_gene: -
j_gene: TRBJ2-2
v_gene: TRBV15
abundance: -

CDR3aa: CASSLTLYTGELFF
CDR3nt: TGTGCCAGCAGCCTAACACTGTACACCGGGGAGCTGTTTTTT
d_gene: -
j_gene: TRBJ2-2
v_gene: TRBV11-1
abundance: -

CDR3aa: CSVVSWESNTEAFF
CDR3nt: TGCAGCGTTGTGTCGTGGGAATCGAACACTGAAGCTTTCTTT
d_gene: -
j_gene: TRBJ1-1
v_gene: TRBV29-1
abundance: -

CDR3aa: CAWSGALGETQYF
CDR3nt: TGTGCCTGGAGTGGCGCCCTTGGGGAGACCCAGTACTTC
d_gene: -
j_gene: TRBJ2-5
v_gene: TRBV30
abundance: -

CDR3aa: CASSRGGITDTQYF
CDR3nt: TGTGCCAGCAGCCGCGGGGGTATCACAGATACGCAGTATTTT
d_gene: TRBD2
j_gene: TRBJ2-3
v_gene: TRBV7-2
abundance: few

CDR3aa: CASSSAGLYEQYF
CDR3nt: TGTGCCAGCAGTTCTGCGGGCCTCTACGAGCAGTACTTC
d_gene: -
j_gene: TRBJ2-7
v_gene: TRBV6-6
abundance: -

CDR3aa: CATSLDRNQPQHF
CDR3nt: TGTGCCACCAGCCTTGACCGAAATCAGCCCCAGCATTTT
d_gene: -
j_gene: TRBJ1-5
v_gene: TRBV15
abundance: -

CDR3aa: CASAYSLNTEAFF
CDR3nt: TGTGCCAGCGCTTATAGTCTGAACACTGAAGCTTTCTTT
d_gene: -
j_gene: TRBJ1-1
v_gene: TRBV7-3
abundance: -

CDR3aa: CASSLVGGPSGSEQFF
CDR3nt: TGTGCCAGCAGCTTAGTCGGGGGGCCAAGTGGGAGTGAGCAGTTCTTC
d_gene: -
j_gene: TRBJ2-1
v_gene: TRBV11-3
abundance: medium-sized

CDR3aa: CASSFGKTGTGNYEQYF
CDR3nt: TGTGCCAGCAGCTTTGGGAAAACCGGGACAGGGAACTACGAGCAGTACTTC
d_gene: TRBD1
j_gene: TRBJ2-7
v_gene: TRBV13
abundance: -

CDR3aa: CASRGTSGSYEQYF
CDR3nt: TGTGCCAGCAGGGGGACTAGCGGGAGCTACGAGCAGTACTTC
d_gene: TRBD2
j_gene: TRBJ2-7
v_gene: TRBV2
abundance: few